The T cell receptor beta chain under discussion was sequenced for a study of blood T cell repertoires in COVID-19 (dated by TCRdb to about 2020). Regarding the complete study: The collaborator samples originated in the United States, Italy and Spain and spanned the acute and convalescent phases of COVID-19. Deeply sampled blood TCRbeta repertoires from subjects exposed to, actively infected with, or recovered from COVID-19 were included in the dataset. The repertoires were released in a freely available public database meant as a resource for research on the immune response to SARS-CoV-2. Sample metadata almost always included a de-identified subject ID, COVID-19 status, age in years and sex. Where HLA class I and class II types were available, the types were taken from metadata supplied by the sample provider, not from assay-based typing. The prospective study material was composed of cDNA or gDNA derived from T cells, B-cell-depleted T cells, or PBMCs. Samples were obtained from the ongoing ImmuneRACE study (first 160 participants) and from 950 to 1,500 subjects provided by 6 global collaborators. Results the study describes overall, beyond this receptor: How much clinical and demographic metadata was included differed by source and by participant, and the metadata was provided uncurated.

The germline V and J ends show losses of 7 bases and 2 bases respectively, and no gene match explains 9 bases of the junction. The CDR3 numbers 15 residues from cysteine through phenylalanine. The entry retains the CDR3 DNA only, 45 bases that are in frame from base 1. As encoded in the germline V gene, CDR1 is MDHEN while CDR2 is SYDVKM. Of note for this clone: There is no known antigen for this receptor. No clone much larger than this one lies a single base away; base qualities are absent.

The immunoSEQ Assay, a bias-controlled multiplex PCR, was used to amplify TCRbeta CDR3 regions from genomic DNA. The paper's data handling went like this. The number of nucleated cells in each sample was estimated from the amplification of reference gene primers within the assay. To quantify the absolute abundance of each unique TCRbeta CDR3 rearrangement, sequence reads were collapsed and filtered. Productive Simpson clonality was computed per sample as the square root of Simpson's diversity index over productive rearrangements. TCRdb re-hosts the immuneACCESS table, in-frame sequences only. Its copies lack some clones; in the studies checked, an unresolved V gene accounts for under half of them, and the cause for the rest is not known. The V and J calls and clone size were taken over from that table, and D and trimming were inferred from the DNA. This sample has 150,000 to 200,000 clones in its table, and roughly 80% of those were observed once. The leading ten clones occupy 5.5% to 7% of the sample.

At one collaborating source in Seattle, patients were enrolled during active infection and were followed longitudinally through the course of disease. Whole blood was collected in K2EDTA tubes by collaborating institutions according to the institutions' own protocols. For TCRbeta analysis, collaborator samples were shipped as frozen whole blood, as isolated PBMCs, or as DNA extracted from either sample type. The TCR was taken from a woman aged 40 to 50 with COVID-19, enrolled during active disease. The V gene is TRBV28 and the J gene is TRBJ1-2; 8 junctional bases match TRBD1. The sequenced sample consisted of peripheral blood. The CDR3 region: CASISGQAENYGYTF. Here is the DNA: TGTGCCAGCATCTCGGGACAGGCAGAGAACTATGGCTACACCTTC.